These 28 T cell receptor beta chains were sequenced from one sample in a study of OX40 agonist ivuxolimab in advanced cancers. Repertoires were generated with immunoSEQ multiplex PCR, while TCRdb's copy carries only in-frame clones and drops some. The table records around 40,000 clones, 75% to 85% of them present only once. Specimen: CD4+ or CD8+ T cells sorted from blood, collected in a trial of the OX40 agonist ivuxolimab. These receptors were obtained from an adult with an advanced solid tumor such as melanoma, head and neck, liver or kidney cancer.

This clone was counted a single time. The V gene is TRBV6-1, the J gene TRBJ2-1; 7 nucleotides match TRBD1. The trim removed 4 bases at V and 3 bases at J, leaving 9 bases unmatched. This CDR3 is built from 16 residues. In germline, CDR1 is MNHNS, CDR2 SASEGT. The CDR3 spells CASSGRGTDYYNEQFF. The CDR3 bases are TGTGCCAGCAGTGGGAGAGGGACAGACTACTACAATGAGCAGTTCTTC.

CDR3 loop: CASSQEGGAYNSPLHF. DNA for the CDR3: TGTGCCAGCAGCCAAGAAGGGGGCGCCTATAATTCACCCCTCCACTTT. The V and J genes are TRBV14 and TRBJ1-6; 7 bases agree with TRBD1. Germline V lookup: CDR1 SGHDN, CDR2 FVKESK. The CDR3 length is 16 residues. Trimming removed 0 bases from V and 2 bases from J; junction bases left unmatched: 1.

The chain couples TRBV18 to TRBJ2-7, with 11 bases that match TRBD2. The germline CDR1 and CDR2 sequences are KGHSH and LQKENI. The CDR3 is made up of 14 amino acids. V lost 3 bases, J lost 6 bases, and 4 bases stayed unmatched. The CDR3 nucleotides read TGTGCCAGCTCACCTACTAGCGGGAGCGTCGAGCAGTACTTC. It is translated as CASSPTSGSVEQYF.

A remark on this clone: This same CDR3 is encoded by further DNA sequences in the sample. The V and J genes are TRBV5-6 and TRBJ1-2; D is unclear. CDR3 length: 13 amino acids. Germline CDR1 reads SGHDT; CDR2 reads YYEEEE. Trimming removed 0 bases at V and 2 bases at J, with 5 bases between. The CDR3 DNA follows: TGTGCCAGCAGCTTGGACCCGAACTATGGCTACACCTTC. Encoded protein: CASSLDPNYGYTF.

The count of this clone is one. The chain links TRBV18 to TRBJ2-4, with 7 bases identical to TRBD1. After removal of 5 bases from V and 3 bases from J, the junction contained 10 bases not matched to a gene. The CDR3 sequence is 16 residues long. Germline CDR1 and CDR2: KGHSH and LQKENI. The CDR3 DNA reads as TGTGCCAGCTCAACAGGAGACAGGGTGGACAAAAACATTCAGTACTTC. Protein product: CASSTGDRVDKNIQYF. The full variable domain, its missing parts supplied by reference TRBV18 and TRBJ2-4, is NAGVMQNPRHLVRRRGQEARLRCSPMKGHSHVYWYRQLPEEGLKFMVYLQKENIIDESGMPKERFSAEFPKEGPSILRIQQVVRGDSAAYFCASSTGDRVDKNIQYFGAGTRLSVL.

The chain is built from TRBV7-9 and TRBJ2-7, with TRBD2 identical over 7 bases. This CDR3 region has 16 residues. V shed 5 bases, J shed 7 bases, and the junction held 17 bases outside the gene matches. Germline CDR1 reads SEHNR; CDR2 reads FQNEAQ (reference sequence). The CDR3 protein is CASSLPGGAGVREQYF. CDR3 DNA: TGTGCCAGCAGCCTCCCGGGGGGTGCGGGAGTGAGAGAGCAGTACTTC.

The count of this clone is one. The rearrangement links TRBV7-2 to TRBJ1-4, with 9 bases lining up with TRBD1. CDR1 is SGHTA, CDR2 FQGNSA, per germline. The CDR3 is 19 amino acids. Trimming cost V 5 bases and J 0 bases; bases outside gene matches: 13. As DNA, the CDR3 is TGTGCCAGCAGCCGGACAGGGGCAGTCGGGGCATCAACTAATGAAAAACTGTTTTTT. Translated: CASSRTGAVGASTNEKLFF.

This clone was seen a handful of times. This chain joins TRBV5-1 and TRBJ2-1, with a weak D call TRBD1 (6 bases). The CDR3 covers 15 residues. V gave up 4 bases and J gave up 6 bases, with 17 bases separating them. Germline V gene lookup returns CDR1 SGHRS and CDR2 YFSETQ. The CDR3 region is CASSVGQNPFNEQFF. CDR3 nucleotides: TGCGCCAGCAGCGTTGGACAGAACCCCTTCAATGAGCAGTTCTTC.

For the CDR3, the DNA is TGTGCCAGTAGTACTGACGACAGGGGGAGCACTGAAGCTTTCTTT. Translating gives CASSTDDRGSTEAFF. This chain links TRBV19 with TRBJ1-1, with 9 bases fitting TRBD1. Germline V gives CDR1 LNHDA, CDR2 SQIVND (reference sequence). The CDR3 spans 15 residues. With 4 bases clipped from V and 4 bases from J, the junction kept 7 bases outside the gene matches.

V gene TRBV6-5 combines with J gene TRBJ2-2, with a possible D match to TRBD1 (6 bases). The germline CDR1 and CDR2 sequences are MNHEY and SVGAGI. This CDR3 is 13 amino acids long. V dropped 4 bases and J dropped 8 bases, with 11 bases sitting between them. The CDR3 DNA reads TGTGCCAGCAGTTTCACCGACAGGGGGGAGCTGTTTTTT. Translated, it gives CASSFTDRGELFF.

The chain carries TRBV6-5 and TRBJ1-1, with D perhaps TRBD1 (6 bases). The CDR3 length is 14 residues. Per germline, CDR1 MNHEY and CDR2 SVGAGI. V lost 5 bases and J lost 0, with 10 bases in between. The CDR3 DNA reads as TGTGCCAGCAGTGATACAGGGATGAACACTGAAGCTTTCTTT. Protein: CASSDTGMNTEAFF.

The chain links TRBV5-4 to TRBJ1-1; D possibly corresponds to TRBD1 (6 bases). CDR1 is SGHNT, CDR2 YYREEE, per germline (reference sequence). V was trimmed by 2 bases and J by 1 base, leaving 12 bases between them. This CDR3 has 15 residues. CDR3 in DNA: TGTGCCAGCAGCTTACAGGGACGGACGAACACTGAAGCTTTCTTT. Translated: CASSLQGRTNTEAFF.

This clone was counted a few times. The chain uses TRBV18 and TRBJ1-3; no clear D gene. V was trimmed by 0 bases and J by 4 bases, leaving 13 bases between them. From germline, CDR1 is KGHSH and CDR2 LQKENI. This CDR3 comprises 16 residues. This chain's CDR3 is CASSPPSGVEGNTIYF. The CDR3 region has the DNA TGTGCCAGCTCACCACCGTCCGGGGTTGAAGGAAACACCATATATTTT.

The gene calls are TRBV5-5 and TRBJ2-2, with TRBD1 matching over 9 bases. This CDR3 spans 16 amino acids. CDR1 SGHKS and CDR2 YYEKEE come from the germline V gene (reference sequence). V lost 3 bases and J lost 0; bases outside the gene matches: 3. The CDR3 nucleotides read TGTGCCAGCAGCTATCGACAGGGGGCGAACACCGGGGAGCTGTTTTTT. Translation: CASSYRQGANTGELFF.

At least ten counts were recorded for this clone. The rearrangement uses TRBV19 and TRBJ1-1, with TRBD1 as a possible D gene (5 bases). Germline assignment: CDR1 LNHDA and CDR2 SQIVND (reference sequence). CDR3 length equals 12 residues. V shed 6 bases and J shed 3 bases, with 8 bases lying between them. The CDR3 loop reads CASRGEYTEAFF. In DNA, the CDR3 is TGTGCCAGTAGAGGGGAATACACTGAAGCTTTCTTT.

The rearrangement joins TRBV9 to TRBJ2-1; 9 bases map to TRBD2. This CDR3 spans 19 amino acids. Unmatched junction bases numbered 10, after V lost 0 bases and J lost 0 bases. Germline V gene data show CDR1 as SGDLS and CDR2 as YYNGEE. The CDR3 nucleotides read TGTGCCAGCAGCGTAGCTACCGGAGGTAGCGGGAGCTCCTACAATGAGCAGTTCTTC. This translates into CASSVATGGSGSSYNEQFF.

The CDR3 DNA reads TGTGCCAGCAGCCAAAATGGCGCCTACGAGCAGTACTTC. It specifies CASSQNGAYEQYF. The rearrangement joins TRBV7-3 to TRBJ2-7; the D is unclear. Germline V gives CDR1 SGHTA, CDR2 FQGTGA. V lost 5 bases and J lost 2, with 10 bases in between. CDR3 length equals 13 residues. Together with reference TRBV7-3 and TRBJ2-7, the CDR3 gives the full variable domain: GAGVSQTPSNKVTEKGKYVELRCDPISGHTALYWYRQSLGQGPEFLIYFQGTGAADDSGLPNDRFFAVRPEGSVSTLKIQRTERGDSAVYLCASSQNGAYEQYFGPGTRLTVT.

The CDR3 loop is CASSVGLAEIGELFF. The CDR3 nucleotides are TGTGCCAGCAGCGTAGGCCTAGCCGAGATAGGGGAGCTGTTTTTT. V usage is TRBV9 and J usage is TRBJ2-2; weak D call: TRBD2 (5 bases). V lost 0 bases, J lost 8 bases, and 14 bases lay in between. The germline CDR1 and CDR2 sequences are SGDLS and YYNGEE. The CDR3 length is 15 residues.

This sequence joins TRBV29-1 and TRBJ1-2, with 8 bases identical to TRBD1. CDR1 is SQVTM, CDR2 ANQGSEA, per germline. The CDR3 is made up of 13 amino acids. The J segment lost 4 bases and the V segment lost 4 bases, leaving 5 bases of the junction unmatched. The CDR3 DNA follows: TGCAGCGTTGGACAGGGGAGTGGCTATGGCTACACCTTC. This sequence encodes CSVGQGSGYGYTF.

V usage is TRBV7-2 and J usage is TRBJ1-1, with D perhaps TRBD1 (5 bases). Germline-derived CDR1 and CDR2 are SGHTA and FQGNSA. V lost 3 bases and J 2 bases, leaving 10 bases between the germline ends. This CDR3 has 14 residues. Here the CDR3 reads CASSFYDRNTEAFF. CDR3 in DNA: TGTGCCAGCAGCTTCTACGACAGAAACACTGAAGCTTTCTTT.

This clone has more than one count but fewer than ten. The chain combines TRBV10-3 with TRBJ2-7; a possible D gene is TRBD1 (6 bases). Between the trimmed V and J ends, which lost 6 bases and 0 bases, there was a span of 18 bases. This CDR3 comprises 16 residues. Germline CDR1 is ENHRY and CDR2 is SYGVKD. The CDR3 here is CAIRYQTQGSSYEQYF. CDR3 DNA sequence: TGTGCCATCAGGTACCAAACACAGGGAAGCTCCTACGAGCAGTACTTC.

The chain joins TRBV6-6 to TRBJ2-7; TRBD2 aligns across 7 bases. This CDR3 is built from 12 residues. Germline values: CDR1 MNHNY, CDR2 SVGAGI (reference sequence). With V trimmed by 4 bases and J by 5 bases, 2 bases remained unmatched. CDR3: CASSWEGNEQYF. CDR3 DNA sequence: TGTGCCAGCAGTTGGGAGGGGAACGAGCAGTACTTC.

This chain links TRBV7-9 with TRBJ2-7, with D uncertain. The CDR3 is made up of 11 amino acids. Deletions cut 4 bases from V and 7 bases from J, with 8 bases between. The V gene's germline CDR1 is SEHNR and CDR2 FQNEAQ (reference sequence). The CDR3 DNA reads TGTGCCAGCAGCTCGACGTCTGAGCAGTACTTC. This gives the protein CASSSTSEQYF.

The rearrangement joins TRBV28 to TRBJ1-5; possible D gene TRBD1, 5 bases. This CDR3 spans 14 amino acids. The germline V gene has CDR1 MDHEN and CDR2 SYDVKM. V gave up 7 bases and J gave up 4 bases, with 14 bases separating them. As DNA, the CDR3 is TGTGCCAGCACCCCTGGGGGTTTTAATCAGCCCCAGCATTTT. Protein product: CASTPGGFNQPQHF.

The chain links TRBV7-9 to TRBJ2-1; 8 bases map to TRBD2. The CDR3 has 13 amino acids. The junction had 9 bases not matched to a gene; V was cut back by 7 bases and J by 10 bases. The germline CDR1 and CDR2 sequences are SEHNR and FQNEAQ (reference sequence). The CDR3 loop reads CASNSAGEQEQFF. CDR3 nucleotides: TGTGCCAGCAACTCAGCGGGAGAGCAGGAGCAGTTCTTC.

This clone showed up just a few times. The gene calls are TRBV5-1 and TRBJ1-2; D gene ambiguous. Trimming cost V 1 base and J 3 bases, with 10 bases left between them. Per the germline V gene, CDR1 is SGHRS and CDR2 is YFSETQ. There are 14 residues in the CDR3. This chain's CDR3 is CASSLSSMDYGYTF. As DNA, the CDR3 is TGCGCCAGCAGCTTGTCCTCAATGGACTATGGCTACACCTTC. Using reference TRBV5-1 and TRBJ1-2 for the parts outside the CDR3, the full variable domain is KAGVTQTPRYLIKTRGQQVTLSCSPISGHRSVSWYQQTPGQGLQFLFEYFSETQRNKGNFPGRFSGRQFSNSRSEMNVSTLELGDSALYLCASSLSSMDYGYTFGSGTRLTVV.

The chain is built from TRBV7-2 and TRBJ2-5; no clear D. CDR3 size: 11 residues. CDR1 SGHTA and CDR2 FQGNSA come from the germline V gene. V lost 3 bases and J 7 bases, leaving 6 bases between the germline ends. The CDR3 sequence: CASSFKTTQYF. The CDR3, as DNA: TGTGCCAGCAGCTTTAAGACGACCCAGTACTTC.

The CDR3 coding sequence is TGTGCCAGTAGTAGACAGGGGAATGAAGCTTTCTTT. Amino acids: CASSRQGNEAFF. The chain combines TRBV19 with TRBJ1-1, with 8 bases matching TRBD1. The junction had 2 bases not matched to a gene; V was cut back by 4 bases and J by 7 bases. This CDR3 is built from 12 residues. Germline assignment: CDR1 LNHDA and CDR2 SQIVND (reference sequence).